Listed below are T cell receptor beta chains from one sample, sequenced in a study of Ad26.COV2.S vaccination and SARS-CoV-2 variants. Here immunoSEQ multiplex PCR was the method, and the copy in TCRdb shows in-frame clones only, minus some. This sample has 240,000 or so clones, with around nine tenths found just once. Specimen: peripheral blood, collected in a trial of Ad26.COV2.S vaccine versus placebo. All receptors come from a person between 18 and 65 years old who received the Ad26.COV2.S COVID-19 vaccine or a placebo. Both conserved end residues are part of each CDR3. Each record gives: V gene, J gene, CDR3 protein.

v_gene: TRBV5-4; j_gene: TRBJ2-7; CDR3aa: CASSRTGKYEQYF
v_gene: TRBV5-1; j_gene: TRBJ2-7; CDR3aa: CASSRGLAGSSYEQYF
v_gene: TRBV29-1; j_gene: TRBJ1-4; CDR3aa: CSVAAGTGGLEKLFF
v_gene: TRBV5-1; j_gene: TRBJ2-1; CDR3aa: CASSLSSGRGAYNEQFF
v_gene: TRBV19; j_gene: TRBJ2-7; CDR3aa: CASSIDYSTYEQYF
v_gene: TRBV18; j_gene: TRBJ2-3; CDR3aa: CASSPLDTQYF
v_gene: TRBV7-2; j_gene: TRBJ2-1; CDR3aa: CASSPRGTGNNEQFF
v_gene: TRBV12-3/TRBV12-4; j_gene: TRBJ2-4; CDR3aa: CATRGVGKNIQYF
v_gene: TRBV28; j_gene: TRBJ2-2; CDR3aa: CAGAAGRLNTGELFF
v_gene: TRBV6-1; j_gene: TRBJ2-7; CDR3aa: CASSEAVRTYEQYF